This T cell receptor (beta chain) was obtained from a study of cytomegalovirus exposure and HLA in healthy donors. Study results and limitations: Clusters of TCRs from the first cohort tended to co-occur in the approximately 130 validation repertoires (as a later analysis found). The listing of 150 or so TCR beta chains classed them as cytomegalovirus-associated.

Sequencing was performed with immunoSEQ multiplex PCR; in TCRdb, only in-frame clones are kept and a portion is missing. This repertoire shows over 150,000 clones, 86% found once; its top ten account for 20% to 25%. This CDR3 contains 13 residues. CDR1 and CDR2 from the germline V gene are SNHLY and FYNNEI. V was shortened by 3 bases and J by 0 bases, with 5 bases between the two germline ends. This clone came up a few times. Its antigen is not known. The sequencing input was PBMCs. The genes are TRBV2 and TRBJ1-2; TRBD1 might be the D (5 bases). The sequence was collected from a young man in good health and CMV-seropositive. Here the CDR3 DNA reads TGTGCCAGCAGTGACAGGGCTAACTATGGCTACACCTTC. This translates into CASSDRANYGYTF.